This T cell receptor (beta chain) was profiled in a study of blood T cell repertoires in COVID-19. About the research overall: Material from acute and convalescent COVID-19 was sourced from the United States, Italy and Spain. PBMCs, B-cell-depleted T cells, or T cells were the source of the cDNA or gDNA that made up the material.

Participants, roughly 18 to 90 years old, spanned under 25 US areas. Participant reports of clinical history set cohort assignment. CDR1 and CDR2 (germline): LNHDA, SQIVND (reference sequence). V gave up 4 bases and J gave up 4 bases; unmatched junction bases: 3. The length of the CDR3 is 14 residues. Assay: immunoSEQ multiplex PCR; the TCRdb copy retains only in-frame clones and omits some. The table has about 230,000 clones, roughly 90% seen once. The chain links TRBV19 to TRBJ1-4; TRBD1 matches at 7 bases. The clonotype originates from a woman in her twenties or thirties with acute COVID-19. Sequenced sample: PBMCs or T cells enriched from blood (not recorded which). The DNA of the CDR3 is TGTGCCAGTAGTAAGGGGGCCATTAATGAAAAACTGTTTTTT. This gives the protein CASSKGAINEKLFF.